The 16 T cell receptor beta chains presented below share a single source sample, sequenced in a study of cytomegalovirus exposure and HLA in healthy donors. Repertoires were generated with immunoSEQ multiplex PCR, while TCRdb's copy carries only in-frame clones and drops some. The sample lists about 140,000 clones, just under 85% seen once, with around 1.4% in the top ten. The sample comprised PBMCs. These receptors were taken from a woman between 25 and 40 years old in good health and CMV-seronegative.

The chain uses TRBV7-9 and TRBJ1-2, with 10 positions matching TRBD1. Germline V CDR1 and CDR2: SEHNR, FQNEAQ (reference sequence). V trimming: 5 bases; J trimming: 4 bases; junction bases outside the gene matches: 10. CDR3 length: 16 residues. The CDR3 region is CASSMTGTGASYGYTF. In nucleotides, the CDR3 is TGTGCCAGCAGCATGACCGGGACAGGGGCCTCCTATGGCTACACCTTC. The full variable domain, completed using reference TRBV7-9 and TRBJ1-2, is DTGVSQNPRHKITKRGQNVTFRCDPISEHNRLYWYRQTLGQGPEFLTYFQNEAQLEKSRLLSDRFSAERPKGSFSTLEIQRTEQGDSAMYLCASSMTGTGASYGYTFGSGTRLTVV.

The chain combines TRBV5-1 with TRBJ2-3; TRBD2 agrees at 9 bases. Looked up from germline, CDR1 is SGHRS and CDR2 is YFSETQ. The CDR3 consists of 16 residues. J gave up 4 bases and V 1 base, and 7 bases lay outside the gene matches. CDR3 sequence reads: CASSLTAGGTADTQYF. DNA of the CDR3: TGCGCCAGCAGCTTGACAGCGGGGGGAACCGCAGATACGCAGTATTTT.

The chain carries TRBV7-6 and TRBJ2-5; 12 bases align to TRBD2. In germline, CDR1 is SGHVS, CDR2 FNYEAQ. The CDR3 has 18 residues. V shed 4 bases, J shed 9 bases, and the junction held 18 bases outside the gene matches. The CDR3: CASSSRLAGVRGRMAQYF. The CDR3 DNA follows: TGTGCCAGCAGCTCCCGACTAGCGGGGGTAAGGGGCCGCATGGCCCAGTACTTC. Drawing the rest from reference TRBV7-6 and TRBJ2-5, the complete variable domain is GAGVSQSPRYKVTKRGQDVALRCDPISGHVSLYWYRQALGQGPEFLTYFNYEAQQDKSGLPNDRFSAERPEGSISTLTIQRTEQRDSAMYRCASSSRLAGVRGRMAQYFGPGTRLLVL.

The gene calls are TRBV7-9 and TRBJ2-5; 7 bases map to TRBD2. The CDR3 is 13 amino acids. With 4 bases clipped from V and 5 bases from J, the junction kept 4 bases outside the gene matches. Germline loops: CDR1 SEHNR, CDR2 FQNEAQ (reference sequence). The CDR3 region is CASSWEGRETQYF. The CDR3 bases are TGTGCCAGCAGCTGGGAGGGCCGCGAGACCCAGTACTTC.

The CDR3 reads CASSESVTGYTNYGYTF. CDR3 in DNA: TGTGCCAGCAGTGAAAGCGTGACCGGCTACACTAACTATGGCTACACCTTC. V is TRBV6-1 and J is TRBJ1-2; D call uncertain. The V gene's germline CDR1 is MNHNS and CDR2 SASEGT. Trimming pared 2 bases from V and 0 bases from J, leaving 16 bases between. CDR3 length: 17 amino acids.

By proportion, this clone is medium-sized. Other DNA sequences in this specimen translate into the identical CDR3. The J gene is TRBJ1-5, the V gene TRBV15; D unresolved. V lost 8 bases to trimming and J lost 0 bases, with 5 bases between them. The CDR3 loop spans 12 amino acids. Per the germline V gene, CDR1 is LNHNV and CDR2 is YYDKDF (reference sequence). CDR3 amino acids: CATSNSNQPQHF. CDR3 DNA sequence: TGTGCCACCTCCAATAGCAATCAGCCCCAGCATTTT.

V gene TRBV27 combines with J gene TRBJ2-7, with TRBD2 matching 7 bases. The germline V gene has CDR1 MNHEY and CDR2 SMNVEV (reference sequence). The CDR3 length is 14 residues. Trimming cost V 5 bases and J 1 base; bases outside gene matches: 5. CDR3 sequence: CASSRSGGSYEQYF. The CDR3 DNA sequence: TGTGCCAGCAGTCGATCGGGGGGATCCTACGAGCAGTACTTC.

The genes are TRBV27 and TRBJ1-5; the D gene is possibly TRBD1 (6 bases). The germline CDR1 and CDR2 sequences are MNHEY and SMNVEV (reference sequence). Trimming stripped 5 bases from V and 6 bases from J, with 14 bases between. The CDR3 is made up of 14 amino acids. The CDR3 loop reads CASSAKAQGQPQHF. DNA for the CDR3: TGTGCCAGCAGTGCCAAAGCACAGGGTCAGCCCCAGCATTTT.

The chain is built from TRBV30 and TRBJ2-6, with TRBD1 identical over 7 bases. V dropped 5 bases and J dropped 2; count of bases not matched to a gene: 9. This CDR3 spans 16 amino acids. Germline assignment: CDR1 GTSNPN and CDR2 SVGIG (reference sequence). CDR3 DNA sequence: TGTGCCTGGGAAAAACACGGGACAGCTGGGGCCAACGTCCTGACTTTC. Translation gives CAWEKHGTAGANVLTF.

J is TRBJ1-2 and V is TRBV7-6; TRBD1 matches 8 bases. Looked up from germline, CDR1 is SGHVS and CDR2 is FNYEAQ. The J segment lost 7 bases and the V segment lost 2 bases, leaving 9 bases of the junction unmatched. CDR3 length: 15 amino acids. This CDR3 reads CASSLHGQGAVGYTF. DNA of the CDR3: TGTGCCAGCAGCTTACACGGGCAGGGGGCTGTTGGCTACACCTTC.

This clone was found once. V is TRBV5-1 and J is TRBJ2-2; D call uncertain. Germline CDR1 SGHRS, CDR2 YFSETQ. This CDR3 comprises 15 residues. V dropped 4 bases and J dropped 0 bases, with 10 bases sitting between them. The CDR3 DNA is TGCGCCAGCAGCCGAGACAAGTCGAACACCGGGGAGCTGTTTTTT. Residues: CASSRDKSNTGELFF. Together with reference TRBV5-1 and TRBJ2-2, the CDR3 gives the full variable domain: KAGVTQTPRYLIKTRGQQVTLSCSPISGHRSVSWYQQTPGQGLQFLFEYFSETQRNKGNFPGRFSGRQFSNSRSEMNVSTLELGDSALYLCASSRDKSNTGELFFGEGSRLTVL.

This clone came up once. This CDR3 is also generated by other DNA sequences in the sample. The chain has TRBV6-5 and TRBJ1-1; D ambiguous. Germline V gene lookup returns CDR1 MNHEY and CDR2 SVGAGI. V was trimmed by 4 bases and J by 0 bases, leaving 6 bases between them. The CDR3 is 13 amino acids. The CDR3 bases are TGTGCCAGCAGTTTAACTGTGAACACTGAAGCTTTCTTT. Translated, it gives CASSLTVNTEAFF.

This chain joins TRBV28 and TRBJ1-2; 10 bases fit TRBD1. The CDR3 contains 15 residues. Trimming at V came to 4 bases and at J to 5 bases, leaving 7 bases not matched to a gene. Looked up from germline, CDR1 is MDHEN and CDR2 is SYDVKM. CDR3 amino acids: CASSSTGGAWYGYTF. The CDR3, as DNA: TGTGCCAGCAGTTCGACAGGGGGCGCGTGGTATGGCTACACCTTC.

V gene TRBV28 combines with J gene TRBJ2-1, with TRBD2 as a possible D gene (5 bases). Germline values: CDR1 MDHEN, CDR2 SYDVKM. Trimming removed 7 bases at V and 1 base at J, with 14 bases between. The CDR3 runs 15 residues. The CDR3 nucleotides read TGTGCCAGCAACGCTCCCGGGATTTCCTACAATGAGCAGTTCTTC. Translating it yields CASNAPGISYNEQFF.

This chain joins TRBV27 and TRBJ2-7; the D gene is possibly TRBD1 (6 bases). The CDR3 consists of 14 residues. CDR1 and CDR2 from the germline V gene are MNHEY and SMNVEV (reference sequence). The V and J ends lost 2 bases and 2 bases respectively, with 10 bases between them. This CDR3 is CASSLTGGPYEQYF. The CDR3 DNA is TGTGCCAGCAGTTTAACTGGGGGCCCCTACGAGCAGTACTTC.

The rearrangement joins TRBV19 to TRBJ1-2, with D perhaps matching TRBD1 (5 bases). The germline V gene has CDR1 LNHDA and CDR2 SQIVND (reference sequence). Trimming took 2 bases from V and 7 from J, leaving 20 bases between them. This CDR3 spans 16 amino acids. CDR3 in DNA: TGTGCCAGTAGTATAACGTCCCGTGGTCAGGGAAGTGGCTACACCTTC. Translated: CASSITSRGQGSGYTF.